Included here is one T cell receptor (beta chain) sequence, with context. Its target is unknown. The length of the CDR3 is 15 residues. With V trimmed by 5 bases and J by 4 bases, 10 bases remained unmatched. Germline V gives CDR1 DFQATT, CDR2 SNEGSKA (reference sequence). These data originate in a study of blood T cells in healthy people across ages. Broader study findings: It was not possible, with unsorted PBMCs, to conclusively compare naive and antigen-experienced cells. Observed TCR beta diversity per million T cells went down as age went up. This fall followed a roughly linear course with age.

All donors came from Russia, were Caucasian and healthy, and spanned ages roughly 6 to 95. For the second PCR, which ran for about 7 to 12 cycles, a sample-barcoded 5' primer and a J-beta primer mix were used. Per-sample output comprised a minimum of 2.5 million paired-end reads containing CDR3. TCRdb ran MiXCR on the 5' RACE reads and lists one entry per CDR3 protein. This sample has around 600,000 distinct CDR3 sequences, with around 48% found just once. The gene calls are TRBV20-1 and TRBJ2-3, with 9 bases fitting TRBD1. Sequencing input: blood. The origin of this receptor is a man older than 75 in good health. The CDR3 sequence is CSAQGQGNLADTQYF. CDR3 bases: TGCAGTGCTCAGGGACAGGGTAATCTGGCAGATACGCAGTATTTT.